This T cell receptor (beta chain) was sequenced during a study of OX40 agonist ivuxolimab in advanced cancers. Across the whole study: Dosing consisted of intravenous ivuxolimab at 0.01 to 10 mg/kg every 2 weeks.

Assay: immunoSEQ multiplex PCR; the TCRdb copy retains only in-frame clones and omits some. The profile shows approximately 100,000 clones, around 88% of them singletons. The sample holds a few counts of this clone. Its antigen is still unknown. Broader study findings: Researchers report that CD8+ T cells had, on average, more expanded clones than CD4+. Among patients with partial responses at 0.1-3.0 mg/kg, clonal expansion was among the lowest. Undetermined was the antigen specificity of the expanded peripheral T cells.

Germline CDR1 reads MDHEN; CDR2 reads SYDVKM. After removal of 2 bases from V and 7 bases from J, the junction contained 16 bases not matched to a gene. CDR3 length: 17 amino acids. This TCR was sampled from an adult with an advanced solid tumor such as melanoma, head and neck, liver or kidney cancer. Specimen: CD4+ or CD8+ T cells sorted from blood, collected in a trial of the OX40 agonist ivuxolimab. The chain carries TRBV28 and TRBJ1-1; 7 bases map to TRBD1. The CDR3 reads CASSLRGRLVAALEAFF. CDR3 DNA: TGTGCCAGCAGTTTAAGGGGGCGTTTAGTGGCAGCCCTTGAAGCTTTCTTT. Filled out from reference TRBV28 and TRBJ1-1, the complete variable domain reads DVKVTQSSRYLVKRTGEKVFLECVQDMDHENMFWYRQDPGLGLRLIYFSYDVKMKEKGDIPEGYSVSREKKERFSLILESASTNQTSMYLCASSLRGRLVAALEAFFGQGTRLTVV.